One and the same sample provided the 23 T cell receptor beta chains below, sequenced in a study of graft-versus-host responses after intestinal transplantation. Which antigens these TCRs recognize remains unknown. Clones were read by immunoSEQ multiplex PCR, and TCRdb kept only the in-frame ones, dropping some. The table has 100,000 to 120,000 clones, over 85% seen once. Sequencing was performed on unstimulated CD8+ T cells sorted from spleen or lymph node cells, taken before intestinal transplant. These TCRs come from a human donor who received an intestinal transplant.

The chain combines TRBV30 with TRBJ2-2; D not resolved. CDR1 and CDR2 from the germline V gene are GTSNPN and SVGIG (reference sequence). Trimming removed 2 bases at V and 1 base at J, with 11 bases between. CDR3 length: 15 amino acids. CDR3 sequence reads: CAWSISDVNTGELFF. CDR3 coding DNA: TGTGCCTGGAGTATCTCGGACGTGAACACCGGGGAGCTGTTTTTT. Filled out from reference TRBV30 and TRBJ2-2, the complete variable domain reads SQTIHQWPATLVQPVGSPLSLECTVEGTSNPNLYWYRQAAGRGLQLLFYSVGIGQISSEVPQNLSASRPQDRQFILSSKKLLLSDSGFYLCAWSISDVNTGELFFGEGSRLTVL.

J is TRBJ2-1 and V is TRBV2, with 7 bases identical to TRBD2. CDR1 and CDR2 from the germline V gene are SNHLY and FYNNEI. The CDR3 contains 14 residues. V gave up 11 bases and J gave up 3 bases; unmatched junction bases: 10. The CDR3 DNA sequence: TGTGCCGGGGGGGGTTCCGTCAACTACAATGAGCAGTTCTTC. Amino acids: CAGGGSVNYNEQFF.

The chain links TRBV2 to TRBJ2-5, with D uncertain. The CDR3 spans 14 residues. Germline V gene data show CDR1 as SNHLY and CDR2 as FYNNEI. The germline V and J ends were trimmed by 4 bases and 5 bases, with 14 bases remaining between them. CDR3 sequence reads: CASSGVSMGETQYF. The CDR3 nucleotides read TGTGCCAGCAGTGGAGTCTCCATGGGGGAGACCCAGTACTTC.

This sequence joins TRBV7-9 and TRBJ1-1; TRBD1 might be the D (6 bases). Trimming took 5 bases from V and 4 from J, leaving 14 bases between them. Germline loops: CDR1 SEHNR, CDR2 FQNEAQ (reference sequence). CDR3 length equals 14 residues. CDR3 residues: CASSLEGVSTEAFF. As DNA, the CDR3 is TGTGCCAGCAGCCTTGAGGGGGTAAGCACTGAAGCTTTCTTT.

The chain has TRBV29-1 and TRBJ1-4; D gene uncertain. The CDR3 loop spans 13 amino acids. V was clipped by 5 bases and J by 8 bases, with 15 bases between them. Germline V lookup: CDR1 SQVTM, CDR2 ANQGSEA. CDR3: CSVQTVGSEKLFF. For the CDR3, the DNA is TGCAGCGTTCAGACTGTCGGCTCGGAAAAACTGTTTTTT.

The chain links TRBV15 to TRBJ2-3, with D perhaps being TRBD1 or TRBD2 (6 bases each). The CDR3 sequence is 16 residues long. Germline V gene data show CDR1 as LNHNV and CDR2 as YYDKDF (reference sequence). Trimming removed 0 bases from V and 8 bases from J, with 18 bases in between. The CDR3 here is CATSRDRWGAAGTQYF. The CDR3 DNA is TGTGCCACCAGCAGAGATCGATGGGGGGCCGCAGGTACGCAGTATTTT.

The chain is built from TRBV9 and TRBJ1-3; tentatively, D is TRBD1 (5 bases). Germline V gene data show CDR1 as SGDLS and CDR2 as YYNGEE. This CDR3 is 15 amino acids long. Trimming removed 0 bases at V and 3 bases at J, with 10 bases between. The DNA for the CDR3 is TGTGCCAGCAGCGTAGGCCCCAGGGATGGAAACACCATATATTTT. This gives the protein CASSVGPRDGNTIYF.

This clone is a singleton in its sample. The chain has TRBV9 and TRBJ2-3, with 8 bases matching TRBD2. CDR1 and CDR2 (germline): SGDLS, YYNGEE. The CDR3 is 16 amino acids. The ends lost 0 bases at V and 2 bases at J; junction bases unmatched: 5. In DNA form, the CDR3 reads TGTGCCAGCAGCGTAGAGGCTAGCGGGTACACAGATACGCAGTATTTT. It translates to CASSVEASGYTDTQYF. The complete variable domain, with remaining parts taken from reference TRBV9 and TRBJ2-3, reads DSGVTQTPKHLITATGQRVTLRCSPRSGDLSVYWYQQSLDQGLQFLIQYYNGEERAKGNILERFSAQQFPDLHSELNLSSLELGDSALYFCASSVEASGYTDTQYFGPGTRLTVL.

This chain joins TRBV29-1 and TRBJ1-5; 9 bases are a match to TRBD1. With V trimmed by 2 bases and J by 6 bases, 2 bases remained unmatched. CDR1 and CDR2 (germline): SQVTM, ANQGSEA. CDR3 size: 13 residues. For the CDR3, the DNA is TGCAGCGTTGAAACAGGGGGCGGTCAGCCCCAGCATTTT. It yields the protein CSVETGGGQPQHF.

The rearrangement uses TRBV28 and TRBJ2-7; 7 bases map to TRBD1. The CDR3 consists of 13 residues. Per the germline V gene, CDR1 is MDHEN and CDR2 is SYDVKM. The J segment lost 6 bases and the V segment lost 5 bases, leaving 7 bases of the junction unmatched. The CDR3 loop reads CASSPWAGGEQYF. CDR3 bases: TGTGCCAGCAGTCCATGGGCAGGGGGCGAGCAGTACTTC.

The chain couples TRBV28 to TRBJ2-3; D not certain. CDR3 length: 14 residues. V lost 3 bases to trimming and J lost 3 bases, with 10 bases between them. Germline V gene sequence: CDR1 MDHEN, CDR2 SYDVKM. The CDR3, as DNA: TGTGCCAGCAGTTTTTCCGGGTCGACAGATACGCAGTATTTT. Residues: CASSFSGSTDTQYF. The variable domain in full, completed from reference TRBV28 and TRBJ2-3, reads DVKVTQSSRYLVKRTGEKVFLECVQDMDHENMFWYRQDPGLGLRLIYFSYDVKMKEKGDIPEGYSVSREKKERFSLILESASTNQTSMYLCASSFSGSTDTQYFGPGTRLTVL.

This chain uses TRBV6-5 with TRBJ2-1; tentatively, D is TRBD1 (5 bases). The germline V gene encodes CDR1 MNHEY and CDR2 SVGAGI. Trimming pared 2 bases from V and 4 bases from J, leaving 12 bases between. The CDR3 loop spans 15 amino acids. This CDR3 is CASSYRPAGYNEQFF. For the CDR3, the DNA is TGTGCCAGCAGTTACAGACCCGCAGGGTACAATGAGCAGTTCTTC.

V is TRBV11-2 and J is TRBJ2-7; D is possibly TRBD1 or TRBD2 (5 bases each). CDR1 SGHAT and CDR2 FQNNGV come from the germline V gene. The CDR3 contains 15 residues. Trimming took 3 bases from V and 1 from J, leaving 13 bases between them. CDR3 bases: TGTGCCAGCAGCTTCATCCGGGACGGATCCTACGAGCAGTACTTC. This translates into CASSFIRDGSYEQYF.

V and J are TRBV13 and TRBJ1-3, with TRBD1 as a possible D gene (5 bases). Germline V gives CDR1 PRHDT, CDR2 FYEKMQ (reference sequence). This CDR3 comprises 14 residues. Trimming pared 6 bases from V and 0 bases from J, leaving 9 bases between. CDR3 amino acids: CASSPDISGNTIYF. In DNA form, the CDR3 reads TGTGCCAGCAGTCCGGACATCTCTGGAAACACCATATATTTT.

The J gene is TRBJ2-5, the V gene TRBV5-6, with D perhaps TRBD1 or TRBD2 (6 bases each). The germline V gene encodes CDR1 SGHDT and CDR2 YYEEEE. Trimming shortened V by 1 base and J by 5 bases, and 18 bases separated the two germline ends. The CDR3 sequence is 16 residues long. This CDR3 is CASSLSGASLLETQYF. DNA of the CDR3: TGTGCCAGCAGCTTGTCGGGGGCGAGTTTATTGGAGACCCAGTACTTC.

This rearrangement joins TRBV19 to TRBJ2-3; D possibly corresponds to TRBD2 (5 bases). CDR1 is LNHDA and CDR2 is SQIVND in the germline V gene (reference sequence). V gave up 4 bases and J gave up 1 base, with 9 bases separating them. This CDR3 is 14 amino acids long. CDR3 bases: TGTGCCAGTAGTAAGGTGGGAGGCACAGATACGCAGTATTTT. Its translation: CASSKVGGTDTQYF.

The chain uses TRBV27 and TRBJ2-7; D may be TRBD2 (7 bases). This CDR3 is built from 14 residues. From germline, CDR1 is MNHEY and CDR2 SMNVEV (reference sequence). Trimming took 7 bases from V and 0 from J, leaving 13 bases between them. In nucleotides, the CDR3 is TGTGCCAGCACACCAAGGGGGGGCTCCTACGAGCAGTACTTC. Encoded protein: CASTPRGGSYEQYF.

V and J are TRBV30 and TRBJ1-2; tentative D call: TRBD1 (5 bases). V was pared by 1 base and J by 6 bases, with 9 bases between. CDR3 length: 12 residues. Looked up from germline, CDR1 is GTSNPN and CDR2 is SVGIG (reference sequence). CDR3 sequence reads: CAWSDDRNGYTF. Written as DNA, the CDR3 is TGTGCCTGGAGTGATGACAGAAATGGCTACACCTTC.

The CDR3 spells CASRLTGLATYNEQFF. DNA for the CDR3: TGTGCCAGCAGGCTGACGGGACTAGCGACCTACAATGAGCAGTTCTTC. The V and J genes are TRBV7-9 and TRBJ2-1; 10 nucleotides align to TRBD2. This CDR3 region has 16 residues. V shed 6 bases, J shed 2 bases, and the junction held 7 bases outside the gene matches. Germline CDR1 and CDR2: SEHNR and FQNEAQ (reference sequence). Full variable domain (missing parts from reference TRBV7-9 and TRBJ2-1): DTGVSQNPRHKITKRGQNVTFRCDPISEHNRLYWYRQTLGQGPEFLTYFQNEAQLEKSRLLSDRFSAERPKGSFSTLEIQRTEQGDSAMYLCASRLTGLATYNEQFFGPGTRLTVL.

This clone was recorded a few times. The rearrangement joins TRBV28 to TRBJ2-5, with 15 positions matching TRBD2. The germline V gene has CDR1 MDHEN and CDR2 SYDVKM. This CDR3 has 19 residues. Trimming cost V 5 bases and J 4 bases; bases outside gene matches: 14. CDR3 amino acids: CASSTLRTSGRASGETQYF. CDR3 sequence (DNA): TGTGCCAGCAGTACACTCAGGACTAGCGGGAGGGCGAGTGGAGAGACCCAGTACTTC.

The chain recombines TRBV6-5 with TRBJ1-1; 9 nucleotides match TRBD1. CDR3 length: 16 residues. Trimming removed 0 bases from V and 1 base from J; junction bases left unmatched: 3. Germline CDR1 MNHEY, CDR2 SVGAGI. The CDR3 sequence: CASSYSGTGWNTEAFF. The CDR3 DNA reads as TGTGCCAGCAGTTACTCGGGGACAGGGTGGAACACTGAAGCTTTCTTT.

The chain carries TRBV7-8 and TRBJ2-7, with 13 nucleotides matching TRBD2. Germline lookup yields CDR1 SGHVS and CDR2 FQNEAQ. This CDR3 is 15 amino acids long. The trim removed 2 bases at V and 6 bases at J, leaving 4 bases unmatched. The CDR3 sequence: CASSLTSGRGSEQYF. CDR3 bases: TGTGCCAGCAGCTTAACTAGCGGGAGGGGTAGCGAGCAGTACTTC.

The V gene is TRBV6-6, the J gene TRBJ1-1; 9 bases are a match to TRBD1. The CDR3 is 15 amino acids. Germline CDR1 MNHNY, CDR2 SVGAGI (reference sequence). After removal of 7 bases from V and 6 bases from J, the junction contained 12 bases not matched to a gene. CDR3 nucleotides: TGTGCCAGCATCATTAGCCGGGACAGGGAGGCTGAAGCTTTCTTT. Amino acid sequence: CASIISRDREAEAFF.